These T cell receptor beta chains were read from a single sample in a study of T cell responses to AZD1222 COVID-19 vaccine. Some clones are missing from TCRdb's copy, which holds only in-frame ones; the method was immunoSEQ multiplex PCR. This sample has 160,000 or so clones, with about 92% found just once. Specimen: peripheral blood, collected on day 0 of MenACWY control vaccination. The receptors stem from an adult in good health. Both conserved end residues are part of each CDR3. D genes are given only for firm matches. The size of a clone is reported for some rows only, either as once, few or many, or as a class for expanded clones.

J gene,V gene,clone size,D gene,CDR3 protein,CDR3 DNA
TRBJ1-6,TRBV5-6,.,.,CASSLEGFSSPLHF,TGTGCCAGCAGCTTGGAGGGCTTCAGTTCACCCCTCCACTTT
TRBJ2-2,TRBV10-3,.,TRBD1,CAISRTGEGTGELFF,TGTGCCATCAGTAGGACAGGGGAAGGCACCGGGGAGCTGTTTTTT
TRBJ1-4,TRBV7-2,.,TRBD1,CASSLEATGGDREKLFF,TGTGCCAGCAGCTTAGAGGCGACAGGGGGCGATCGTGAAAAACTGTTTTTT
TRBJ1-2,TRBV4-3,once,.,CASSQEGAREWHYGYTF,TGCGCCAGCAGCCAAGAGGGGGCCCGGGAATGGCACTATGGCTACACCTTC
TRBJ2-3,TRBV9,.,.,CASSVGGANTQYF,TGTGCCAGCAGCGTAGGAGGGGCGAATACGCAGTATTTT
TRBJ1-1,TRBV12-3/TRBV12-4,.,.,CASRARWNTEAFF,TGTGCCAGCAGGGCTAGGTGGAACACTGAAGCTTTCTTT
TRBJ1-2,TRBV29-1,.,.,CSVEDGTDRYGYTF,TGCAGCGTTGAAGATGGCACAGACAGATATGGCTACACCTTC
TRBJ2-2,TRBV28,.,TRBD2,CASSWTSGRALDTGELFF,TGTGCCAGCAGTTGGACTAGCGGGAGGGCCCTGGACACCGGGGAGCTGTTTTTT
TRBJ1-4,TRBV7-2,.,.,CASSLGGGLGEKLFF,TGTGCCAGCAGCTTAGGAGGGGGGCTCGGTGAAAAACTGTTTTTT
TRBJ1-1,TRBV5-1,once,.,CASSLAAVGTEAFF,TGCGCCAGCAGCTTGGCTGCGGTTGGTACTGAAGCTTTCTTT
TRBJ1-2,TRBV19,.,.,CASSMAGEGYGYTF,TGTGCCAGTAGTATGGCAGGGGAGGGCTATGGCTACACCTTC
TRBJ2-7,TRBV13,once,TRBD2,CASSELAGPYEQYF,TGTGCCAGCAGTGAACTAGCGGGACCCTACGAGCAGTACTTC
TRBJ1-1,TRBV29-1,.,.,CSVQNRVRGTEAFF,TGCAGCGTACAAAACAGGGTTAGAGGCACTGAAGCTTTCTTT
TRBJ2-7,TRBV28,.,TRBD2,CASRASGLAGNEQYF,TGTGCCAGCAGGGCCTCGGGACTAGCGGGAAACGAGCAGTACTTC
TRBJ2-1,TRBV12-5,.,TRBD2,CASAPGWREGQDEQFF,TGTGCTAGTGCCCCGGGCTGGCGGGAGGGCCAGGATGAGCAGTTCTTC
TRBJ1-1,TRBV4-2,.,.,CASSQVRRRDTEAFF,TGTGCCAGCAGCCAAGTGCGAAGGAGGGACACTGAAGCTTTCTTT
TRBJ1-1,TRBV5-1,.,.,CASSLAGEGRAFF,TGCGCCAGCAGCTTGGCCGGGGAGGGCCGTGCTTTCTTT
TRBJ2-7,TRBV15,.,TRBD2,CATSRAGTTYEQYF,TGTGCCACCAGCAGAGCCGGGACTACCTACGAGCAGTACTTC
TRBJ1-5,TRBV19,.,.,CASSMAAFGNQPQHF,TGTGCCAGTAGTATGGCGGCTTTCGGCAATCAGCCCCAGCATTTT
TRBJ1-3,TRBV6-5,.,.,CASSYSKVPGNTIYF,TGTGCCAGCAGTTACTCGAAGGTTCCGGGAAACACCATATATTTT
TRBJ1-1,TRBV5-8,.,TRBD1,CASSTRQGVTEAFF,TGTGCCAGCAGCACCCGACAGGGAGTCACTGAAGCTTTCTTT
TRBJ2-7,TRBV6-2/TRBV6-3,once,TRBD2,CASSYLASGRRISYEQYF,TGTGCCAGCAGTTACTTGGCTAGCGGAAGACGCATTTCCTACGAGCAGTACTTC
TRBJ1-5,TRBV9,.,.,CASSLEGPQHF,TGTGCCAGCAGCCTTGAGGGGCCCCAGCATTTT
TRBJ1-1,TRBV6-1,.,.,CASSERRQANTEAFF,TGTGCCAGCAGTGAAAGGAGACAAGCTAACACTGAAGCTTTCTTT
TRBJ1-2,TRBV28,.,TRBD1,CASSLRTTGGATYGYTF,TGTGCCAGCAGTTTAAGGACTACAGGGGGCGCAACCTATGGCTACACCTTC
TRBJ1-1,TRBV27,.,.,CASSITGFSNTEAFF,TGTGCCAGCAGTATCACAGGGTTCAGTAACACTGAAGCTTTCTTT
TRBJ2-3,TRBV3-1/TRBV3-2,.,.,CASSQAGRTDTQYF,TGTGCCAGCAGCCAAGCCGGCCGGACAGATACGCAGTATTTT
TRBJ1-3,TRBV13,.,.,CASSPYGPGNTIYF,TGTGCCAGCAGCCCGTATGGGCCCGGAAACACCATATATTTT
TRBJ1-2,TRBV19,.,TRBD1,CASSTPGTGARGYTF,TGTGCCAGTAGTACCCCCGGGACAGGGGCACGGGGCTACACCTTC
TRBJ1-5,TRBV19,.,.,CASSIRGRRDQPQHF,TGTGCCAGTAGTATCAGGGGCAGGCGGGATCAGCCCCAGCATTTT
TRBJ2-5,TRBV29-1,.,TRBD2,CSVERGLAGVETQYF,TGCAGCGTTGAGAGGGGACTAGCGGGAGTAGAGACCCAGTACTTC
TRBJ1-1,TRBV28,.,.,CASSFLGPEAFF,TGTGCCAGCAGTTTCTTGGGCCCTGAAGCTTTCTTT
TRBJ1-1,TRBV6-5,once,.,CASSYAAFYTEAFF,TGTGCCAGCAGTTACGCAGCATTTTACACTGAAGCTTTCTTT